This TCR beta chain was sequenced for a study of blood T cell repertoires in COVID-19. Background on the study: The United States, Italy and Spain provided the acute and convalescent COVID-19 samples.

Produced via immunoSEQ multiplex PCR; TCRdb's table is partial and in-frame only. This sample has some 240,000 clones, with roughly 88% found just once. Germline trimming cut 4 bases from V and 7 bases from J; bases unmatched to any gene: 18. The CDR3 is 19 amino acids. CDR1 and CDR2 from the germline V gene are KGHSH and LQKENI. The Seattle patients joined while their infection was active and were tracked longitudinally afterward. The chain has TRBV18 and TRBJ2-2; 10 bases align to TRBD2. The clonotype was recovered from a woman between 70 and 85 years old with COVID-19, enrolled during active disease. Material for sequencing was peripheral blood. The CDR3: CASSRNSIGLAGAVGELFF. As DNA, the CDR3 is TGTGCCAGCTCACGAAACAGCATAGGTCTAGCGGGAGCTGTCGGGGAGCTGTTTTTT.